The entry that follows covers one TCR beta chain sequence. What it binds is not known. The data were obtained in a study of cytomegalovirus exposure and HLA in healthy donors. PCR amplification relied on 60 Vbeta primers (plus 13 Jbeta primers). The protocol was immunoSEQ multiplex PCR, while the TCRdb copy is restricted to in-frame clones and leaves out a portion. The profile shows roughly 95,000 clones, 65% to 90% of them singletons. Germline CDR1 reads MNHNS; CDR2 reads SASEGT. Between the trimmed V and J ends, which lost 2 bases and 1 base, there was a span of 14 bases. This CDR3 has 16 residues. Study-level findings and limits: The authors later found most CMV-associated TCR beta chains appeared HLA-restricted. As a later analysis revealed, the rate of TCR association differed by HLA locus, with DRB1 most and HLA-C fewest.

The chain employs TRBV6-1 and TRBJ1-2, with D possibly TRBD1 on 5 matching bases. The sequencing input was PBMCs. The source is a man in his thirties or forties in good health and CMV-seropositive. In DNA, the CDR3 is TGTGCCAGCAGTGAATCATCAGGGAAGCTTAACTATGGCTACACCTTC. Translation gives CASSESSGKLNYGYTF.